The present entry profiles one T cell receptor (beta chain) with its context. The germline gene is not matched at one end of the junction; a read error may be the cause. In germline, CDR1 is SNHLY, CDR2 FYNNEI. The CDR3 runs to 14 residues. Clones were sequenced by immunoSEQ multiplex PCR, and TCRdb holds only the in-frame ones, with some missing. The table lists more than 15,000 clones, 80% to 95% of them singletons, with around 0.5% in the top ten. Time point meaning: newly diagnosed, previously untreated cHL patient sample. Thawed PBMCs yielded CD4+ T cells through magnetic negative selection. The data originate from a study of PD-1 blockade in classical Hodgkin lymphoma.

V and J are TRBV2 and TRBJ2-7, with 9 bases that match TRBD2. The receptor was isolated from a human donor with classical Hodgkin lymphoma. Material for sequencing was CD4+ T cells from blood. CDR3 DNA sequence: TGTGCCAGCACCCCGGGACTAGCTTCCTCCGAGCAGTACTTC. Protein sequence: CASTPGLASSEQYF.